The clone carrying this TCR beta chain was counted only a few times. Germline V gene sequence: CDR1 MGHRA, CDR2 YSYEKL. The CDR3 has 15 amino acids. V shed 3 bases and J 6 bases; nucleotides not matched to a gene: 8. Documented treatment: randomized to nivolumab then ipilimumab (arm A) or the reverse (arm B). The data originate from a study of sequential checkpoint blockade in melanoma. Study at large: Randomization was 1:1 between first-line nivolumab→ipilimumab and ipilimumab→nivolumab.

Some clones are missing from TCRdb's copy, which holds only in-frame ones; the method was immunoSEQ multiplex PCR. Counted here are about 27,000 clones, roughly 80% occurring once; the ten biggest clones make up about an eighth. The material was CD8+ T cells sorted from blood (inferred from file names), obtained from a patient given nivolumab and ipilimumab in sequence. The chain joins TRBV4-1 to TRBJ2-7; TRBD1 matches 10 bases. The source of this sequence is a human donor with melanoma. CDR3 sequence (DNA): TGCGCCAGCAGCCAGGACGGACAGGGGGGCCTCGAGCAGTACTTC. It translates to CASSQDGQGGLEQYF.